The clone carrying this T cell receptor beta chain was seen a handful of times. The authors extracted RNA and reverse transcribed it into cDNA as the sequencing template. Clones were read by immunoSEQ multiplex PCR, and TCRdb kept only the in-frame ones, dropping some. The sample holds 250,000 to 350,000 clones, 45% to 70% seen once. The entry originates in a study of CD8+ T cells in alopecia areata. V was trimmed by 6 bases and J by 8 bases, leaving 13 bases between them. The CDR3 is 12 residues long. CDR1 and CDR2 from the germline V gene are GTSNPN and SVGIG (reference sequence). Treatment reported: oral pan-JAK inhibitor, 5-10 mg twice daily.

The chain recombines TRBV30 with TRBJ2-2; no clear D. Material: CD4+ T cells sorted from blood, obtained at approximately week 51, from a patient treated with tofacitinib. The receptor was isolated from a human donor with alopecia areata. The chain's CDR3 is CACPSSSGELFF. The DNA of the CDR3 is TGTGCCTGCCCCAGCAGTTCAGGGGAGCTGTTTTTT.